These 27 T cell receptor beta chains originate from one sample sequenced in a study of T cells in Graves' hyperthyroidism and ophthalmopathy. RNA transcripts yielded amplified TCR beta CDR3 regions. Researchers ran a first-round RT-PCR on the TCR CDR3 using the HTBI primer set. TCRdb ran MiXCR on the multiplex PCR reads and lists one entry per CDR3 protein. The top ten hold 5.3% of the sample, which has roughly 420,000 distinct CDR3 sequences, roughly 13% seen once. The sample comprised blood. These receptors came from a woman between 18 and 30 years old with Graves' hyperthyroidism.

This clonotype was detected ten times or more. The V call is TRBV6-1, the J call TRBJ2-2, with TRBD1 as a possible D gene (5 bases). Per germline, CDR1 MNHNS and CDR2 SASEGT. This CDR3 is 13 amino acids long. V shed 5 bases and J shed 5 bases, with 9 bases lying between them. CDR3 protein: CASSTGPTGELFF. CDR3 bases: TGTGCCAGCAGTACAGGTCCGACCGGGGAGCTGTTTTTT.

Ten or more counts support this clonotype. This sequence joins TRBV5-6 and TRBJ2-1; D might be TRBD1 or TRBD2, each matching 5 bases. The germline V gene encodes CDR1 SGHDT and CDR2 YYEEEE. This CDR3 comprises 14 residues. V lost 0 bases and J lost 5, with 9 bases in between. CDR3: CASSLGDVNNEQFF. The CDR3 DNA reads TGTGCCAGCAGCTTGGGGGACGTAAACAATGAGCAGTTCTTC.

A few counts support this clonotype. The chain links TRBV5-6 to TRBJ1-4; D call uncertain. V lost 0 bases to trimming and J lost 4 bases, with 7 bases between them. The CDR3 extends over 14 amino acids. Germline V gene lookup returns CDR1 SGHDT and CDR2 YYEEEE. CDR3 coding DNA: TGTGCCAGCAGCTTGGAACGGATTAATGAAAAACTGTTTTTT. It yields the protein CASSLERINEKLFF. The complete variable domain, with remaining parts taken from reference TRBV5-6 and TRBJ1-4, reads DAGVTQSPTHLIKTRGQQVTLRCSPKSGHDTVSWYQQALGQGPQFIFQYYEEEERQRGNFPDRFSGHQFPNYSSELNVNALLLGDSALYLCASSLERINEKLFFGSGTQLSVL.

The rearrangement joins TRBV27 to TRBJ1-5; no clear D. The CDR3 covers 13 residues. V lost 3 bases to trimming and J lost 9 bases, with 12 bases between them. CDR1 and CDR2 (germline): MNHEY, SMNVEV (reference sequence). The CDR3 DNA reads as TGTGCCAGCAGTTTGGGCCGGGTGGGGCCCCAGCATTTT. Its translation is CASSLGRVGPQHF.

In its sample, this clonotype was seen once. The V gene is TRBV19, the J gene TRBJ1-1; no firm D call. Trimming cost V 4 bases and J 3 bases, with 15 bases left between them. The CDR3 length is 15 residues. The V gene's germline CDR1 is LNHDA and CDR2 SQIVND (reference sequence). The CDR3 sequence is CASSTGYGPYTEAFF. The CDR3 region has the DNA TGTGCCAGTAGTACGGGCTATGGACCTTACACTGAAGCTTTCTTT. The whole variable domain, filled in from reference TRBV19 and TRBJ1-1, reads DGGITQSPKYLFRKEGQNVTLSCEQNLNHDAMYWYRQDPGQGLRLIYYSQIVNDFQKGDIAEGYSVSREKKESFPLTVTSAQKNPTAFYLCASSTGYGPYTEAFFGQGTRLTVV.

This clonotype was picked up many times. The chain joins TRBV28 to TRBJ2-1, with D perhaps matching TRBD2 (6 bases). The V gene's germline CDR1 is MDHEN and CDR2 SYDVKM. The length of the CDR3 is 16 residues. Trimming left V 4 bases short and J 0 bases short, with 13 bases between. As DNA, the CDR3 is TGTGCCAGCAGTTCGCCACGGGGGAGCTCCTACAATGAGCAGTTCTTC. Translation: CASSSPRGSSYNEQFF. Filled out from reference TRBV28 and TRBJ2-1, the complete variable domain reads DVKVTQSSRYLVKRTGEKVFLECVQDMDHENMFWYRQDPGLGLRLIYFSYDVKMKEKGDIPEGYSVSREKKERFSLILESASTNQTSMYLCASSSPRGSSYNEQFFGPGTRLTVL.

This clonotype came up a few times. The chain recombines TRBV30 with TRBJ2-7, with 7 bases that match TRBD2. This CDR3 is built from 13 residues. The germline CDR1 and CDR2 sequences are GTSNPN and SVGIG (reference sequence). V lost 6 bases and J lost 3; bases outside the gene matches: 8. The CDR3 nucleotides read TGTGCCTGTGAGGGAGGGTCTCTCTACGAGCAGTACTTC. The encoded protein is CACEGGSLYEQYF.

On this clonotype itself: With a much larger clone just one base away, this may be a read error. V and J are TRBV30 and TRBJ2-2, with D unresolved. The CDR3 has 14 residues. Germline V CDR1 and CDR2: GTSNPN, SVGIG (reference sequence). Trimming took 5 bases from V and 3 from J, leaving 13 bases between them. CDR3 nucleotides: TGTGCCTGGTCGCACAGTGACTACACCGGGGAGCTGTTTTTT. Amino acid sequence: CAWSHSDYTGELFF.

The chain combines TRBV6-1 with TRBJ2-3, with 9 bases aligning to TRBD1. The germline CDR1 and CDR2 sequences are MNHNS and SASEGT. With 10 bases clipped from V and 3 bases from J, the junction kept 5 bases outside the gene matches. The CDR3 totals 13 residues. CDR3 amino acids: CATRTGVTDTQYF. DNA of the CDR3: TGTGCCACCAGGACAGGGGTTACAGATACGCAGTATTTT.

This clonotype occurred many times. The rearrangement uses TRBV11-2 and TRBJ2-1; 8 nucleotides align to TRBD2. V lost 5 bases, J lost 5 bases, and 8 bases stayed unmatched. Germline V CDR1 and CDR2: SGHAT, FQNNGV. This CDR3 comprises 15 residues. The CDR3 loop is CASSPLAGLNNEQFF. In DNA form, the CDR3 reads TGTGCCAGCAGCCCTCTAGCGGGTCTGAACAATGAGCAGTTCTTC.

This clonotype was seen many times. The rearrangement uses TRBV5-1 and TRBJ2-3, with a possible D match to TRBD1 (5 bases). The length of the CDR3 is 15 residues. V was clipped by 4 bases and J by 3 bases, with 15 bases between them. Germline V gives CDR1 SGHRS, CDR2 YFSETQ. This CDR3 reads CASSQETPGTDTQYF. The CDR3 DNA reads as TGCGCCAGCAGCCAAGAGACTCCAGGGACAGATACGCAGTATTTT.

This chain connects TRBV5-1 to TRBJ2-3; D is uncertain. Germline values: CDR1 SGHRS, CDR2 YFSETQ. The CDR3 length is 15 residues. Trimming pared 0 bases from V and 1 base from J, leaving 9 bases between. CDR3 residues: CASSLGGRCTDTQYF. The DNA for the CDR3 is TGCGCCAGCAGCTTGGGTGGGCGCTGCACAGATACGCAGTATTTT.

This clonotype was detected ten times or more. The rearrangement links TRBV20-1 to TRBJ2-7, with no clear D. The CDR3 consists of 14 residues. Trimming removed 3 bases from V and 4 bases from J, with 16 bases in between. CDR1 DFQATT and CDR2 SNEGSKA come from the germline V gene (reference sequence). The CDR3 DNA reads TGCAGTGCTAGGTTGGTCCGGTGGGGATACGAGCAGTACTTC. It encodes CSARLVRWGYEQYF.

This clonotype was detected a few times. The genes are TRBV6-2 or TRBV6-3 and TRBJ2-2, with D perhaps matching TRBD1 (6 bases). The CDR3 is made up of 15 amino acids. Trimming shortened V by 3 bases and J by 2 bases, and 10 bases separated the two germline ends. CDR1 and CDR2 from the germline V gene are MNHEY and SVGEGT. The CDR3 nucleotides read TGTGCCAGCAGTTATCAGGGGCCTAACACCGGGGAGCTGTTTTTT. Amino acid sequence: CASSYQGPNTGELFF.

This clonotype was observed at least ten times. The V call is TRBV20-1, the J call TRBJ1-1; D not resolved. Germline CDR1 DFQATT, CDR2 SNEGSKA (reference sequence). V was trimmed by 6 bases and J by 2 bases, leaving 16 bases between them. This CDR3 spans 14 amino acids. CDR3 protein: CSAPVDTFNTEAFF. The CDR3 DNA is TGCAGTGCCCCCGTCGACACGTTTAACACTGAAGCTTTCTTT.

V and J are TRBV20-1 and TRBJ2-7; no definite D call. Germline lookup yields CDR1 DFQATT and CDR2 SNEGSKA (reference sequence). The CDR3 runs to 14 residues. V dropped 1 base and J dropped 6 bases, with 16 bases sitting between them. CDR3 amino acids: CSARVSGGPSEQYF. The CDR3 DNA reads TGCAGTGCTAGAGTGTCCGGCGGCCCCTCCGAGCAGTACTTC.

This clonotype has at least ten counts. The CDR3: CSVEYPSGNPFSYEQYF. For the CDR3, the DNA is TGCAGCGTTGAATATCCTAGCGGGAACCCTTTTTCCTACGAGCAGTACTTC. V gene TRBV29-1 combines with J gene TRBJ2-7; 9 bases map to TRBD2. Germline trimming cut 2 bases from V and 1 base from J; bases unmatched to any gene: 12. The CDR3 spans 17 residues. Germline V gives CDR1 SQVTM, CDR2 ANQGSEA.

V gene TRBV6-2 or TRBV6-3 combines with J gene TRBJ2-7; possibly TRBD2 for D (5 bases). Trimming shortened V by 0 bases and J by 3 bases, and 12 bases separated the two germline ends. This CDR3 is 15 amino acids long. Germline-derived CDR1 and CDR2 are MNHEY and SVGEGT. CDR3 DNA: TGTGCCAGCAGTTACTCGGCGGGTAACGACTACGAGCAGTACTTC. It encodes CASSYSAGNDYEQYF.

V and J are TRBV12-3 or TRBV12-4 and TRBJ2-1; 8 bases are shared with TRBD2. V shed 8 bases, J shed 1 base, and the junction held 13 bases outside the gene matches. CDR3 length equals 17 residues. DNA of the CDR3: TGTGCCAGCGGTAAAAAAATGAGCGGGAGTTCCTACAATGAGCAGTTCTTC. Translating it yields CASGKKMSGSSYNEQFF.

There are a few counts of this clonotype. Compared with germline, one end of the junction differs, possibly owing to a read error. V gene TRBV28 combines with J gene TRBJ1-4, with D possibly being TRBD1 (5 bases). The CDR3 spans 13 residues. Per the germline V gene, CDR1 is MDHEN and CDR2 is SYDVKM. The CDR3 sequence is CASSLTGDERLFF. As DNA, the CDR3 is TGTGCCAGCAGTTTAACGGGGGATGAAAGACTGTTTTTT.

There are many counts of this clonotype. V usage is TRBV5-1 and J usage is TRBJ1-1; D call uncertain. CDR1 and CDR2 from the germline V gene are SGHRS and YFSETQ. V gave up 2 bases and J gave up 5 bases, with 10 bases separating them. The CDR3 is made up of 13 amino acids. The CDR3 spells CASSFPEGTEAFF. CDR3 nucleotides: TGCGCCAGCAGCTTCCCGGAAGGAACTGAAGCTTTCTTT. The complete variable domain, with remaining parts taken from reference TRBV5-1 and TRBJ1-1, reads KAGVTQTPRYLIKTRGQQVTLSCSPISGHRSVSWYQQTPGQGLQFLFEYFSETQRNKGNFPGRFSGRQFSNSRSEMNVSTLELGDSALYLCASSFPEGTEAFFGQGTRLTVV.

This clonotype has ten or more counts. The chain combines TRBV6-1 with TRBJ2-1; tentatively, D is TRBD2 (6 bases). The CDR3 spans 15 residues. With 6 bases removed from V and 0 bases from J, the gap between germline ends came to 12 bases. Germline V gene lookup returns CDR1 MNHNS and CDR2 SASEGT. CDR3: CASRSTSSSYNEQFF. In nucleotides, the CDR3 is TGTGCCAGCAGATCGACTAGTAGCTCCTACAATGAGCAGTTCTTC.

The CDR3 spells CASSQVPEGNTEAFF. CDR3 nucleotide sequence: TGCGCCAGCAGCCAAGTGCCGGAGGGGAACACTGAAGCTTTCTTT. The chain recombines TRBV4-1 with TRBJ1-1, with D unclear. The germline V gene encodes CDR1 MGHRA and CDR2 YSYEKL. CDR3 length: 15 amino acids. V was trimmed by 1 base and J by 1 base, leaving 10 bases between them.

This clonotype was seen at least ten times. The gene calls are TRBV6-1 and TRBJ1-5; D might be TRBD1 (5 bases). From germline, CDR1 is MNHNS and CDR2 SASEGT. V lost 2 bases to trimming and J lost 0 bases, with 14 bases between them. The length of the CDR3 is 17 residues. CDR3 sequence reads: CASSELRQTYSNQPQHF. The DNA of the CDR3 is TGTGCCAGCAGTGAATTGAGACAGACTTATAGCAATCAGCCCCAGCATTTT.

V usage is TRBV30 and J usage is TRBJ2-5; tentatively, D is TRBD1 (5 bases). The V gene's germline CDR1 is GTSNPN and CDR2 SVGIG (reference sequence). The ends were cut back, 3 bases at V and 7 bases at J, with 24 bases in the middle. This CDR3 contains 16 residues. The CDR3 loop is CAWRTLSSSGMATQYF. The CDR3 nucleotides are TGTGCCTGGAGAACCCTTTCGTCATCAGGGATGGCGACCCAGTACTTC.

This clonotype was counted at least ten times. CDR3 residues: CASSLSGKNTGELFF. The CDR3 nucleotides read TGCGCCAGCAGTCTGAGCGGGAAGAACACCGGGGAGCTGTTTTTT. This chain joins TRBV5-1 and TRBJ2-2, with 7 bases lining up with TRBD2. With 5 bases clipped from V and 1 base from J, the junction kept 5 bases outside the gene matches. The CDR3 length is 15 residues. Looked up from germline, CDR1 is SGHRS and CDR2 is YFSETQ.

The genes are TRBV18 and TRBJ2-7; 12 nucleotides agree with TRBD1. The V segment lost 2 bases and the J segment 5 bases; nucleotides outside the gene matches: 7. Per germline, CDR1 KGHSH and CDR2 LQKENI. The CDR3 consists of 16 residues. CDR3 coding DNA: TGTGCCAGCTCACCAAGAACCGGGACAGGGGGCCACGAGCAGTACTTC. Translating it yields CASSPRTGTGGHEQYF.